The TCR beta chain described here comes from a study of T-cell reconstitution after alpha-beta-depleted transplantation in children. Study-wide results and caveats: At the one-year point after transplant, T-cell counts and TCRbeta diversity were found to come mostly from T cells that had been newly produced. Surviving recipient T cells and intrathymic progenitors accounted for some patients' high TCRbeta diversity at day 60.

Preparation of the TCRbeta library was carried out with unique molecular identifiers. Using its own MiXCR run on the PCR reads, TCRdb lists one record per CDR3 protein. The sample lists under 850,000 distinct CDR3 sequences; about an eighth were seen once. The germline CDR1 and CDR2 sequences are SGHTA and FQGNSA. This CDR3 spans 16 amino acids. Losses at the gene ends were 4 bases for V and 7 bases for J; bases not matched to a gene: 12. This clonotype was observed a handful of times. Its antigen is not known. The sample was PBMCs, taken before TCRalphabeta/CD19-depleted stem cell transplant. J is TRBJ2-3 and V is TRBV7-2, with 9 bases identical to TRBD2. This clonotype was obtained from a girl aged 2 to 9 with congenital amegakaryocytic thrombocytopenia, due to receive a stem cell transplant. The CDR3 is CASSSHIAGVRNTQYF. The CDR3 DNA follows: TGTGCCAGCAGCTCCCATATAGCGGGAGTACGGAATACGCAGTATTTT.